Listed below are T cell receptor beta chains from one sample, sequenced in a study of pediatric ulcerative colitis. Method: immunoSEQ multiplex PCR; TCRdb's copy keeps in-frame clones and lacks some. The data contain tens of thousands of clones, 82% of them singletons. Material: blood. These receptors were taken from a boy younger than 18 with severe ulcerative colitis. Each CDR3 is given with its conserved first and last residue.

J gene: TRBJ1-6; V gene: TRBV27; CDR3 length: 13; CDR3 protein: CASSSLSNSPLHF
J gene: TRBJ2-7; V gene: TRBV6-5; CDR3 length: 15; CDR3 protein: CASSYSNRGPYEQYF
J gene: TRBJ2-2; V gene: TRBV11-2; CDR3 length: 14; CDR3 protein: CASSLEPVGGELFF
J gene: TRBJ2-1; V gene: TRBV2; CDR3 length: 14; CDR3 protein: CASNERSSYNEQFF
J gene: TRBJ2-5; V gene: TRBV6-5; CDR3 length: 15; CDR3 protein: CASSLADAPQETQYF
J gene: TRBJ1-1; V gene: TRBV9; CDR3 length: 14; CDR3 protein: CASTDGKRGTEAFF
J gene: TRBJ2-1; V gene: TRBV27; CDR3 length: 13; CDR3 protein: CASSLLGGNEQFF
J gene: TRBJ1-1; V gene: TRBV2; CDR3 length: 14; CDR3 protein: CASSVITVIHVAFF
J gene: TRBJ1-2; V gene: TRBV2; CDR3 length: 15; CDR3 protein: CASRGPFPTLYGYTF
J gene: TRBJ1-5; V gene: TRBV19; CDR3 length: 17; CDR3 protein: CASSLNLGDSSNQPQHF
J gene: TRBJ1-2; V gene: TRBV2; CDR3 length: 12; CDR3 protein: CASSYGQSGYTF
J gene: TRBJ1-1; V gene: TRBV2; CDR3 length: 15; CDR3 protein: CASSGDRIVRTEAFF
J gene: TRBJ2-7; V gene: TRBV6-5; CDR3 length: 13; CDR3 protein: CATFSGGSYEQYF
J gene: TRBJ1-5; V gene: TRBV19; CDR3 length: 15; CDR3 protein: CASSGGVYSNQPQHF
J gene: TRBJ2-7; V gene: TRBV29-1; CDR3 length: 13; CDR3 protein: CSVGSLSPREQYF
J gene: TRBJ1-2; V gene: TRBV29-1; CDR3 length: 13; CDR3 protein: CSGTGGEGYGYTF
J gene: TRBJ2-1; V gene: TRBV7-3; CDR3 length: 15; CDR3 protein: CASSLSGSSYNEQFF
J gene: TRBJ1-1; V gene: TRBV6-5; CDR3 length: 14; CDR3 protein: CASLGQGAGTEAFF
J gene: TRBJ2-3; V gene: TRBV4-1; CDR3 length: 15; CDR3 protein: CASSLVAGGTDTQYF
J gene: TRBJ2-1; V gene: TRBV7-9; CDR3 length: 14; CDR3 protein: CASSHGLKPDEQFF
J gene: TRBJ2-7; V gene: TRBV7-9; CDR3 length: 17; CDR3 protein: CASSLRGVNRNAYEQYF
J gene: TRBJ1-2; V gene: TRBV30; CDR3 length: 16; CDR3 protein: CAWSWTGTPSIYGYTF
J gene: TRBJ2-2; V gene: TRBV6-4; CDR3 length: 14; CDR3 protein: CASSSFSESGELFF
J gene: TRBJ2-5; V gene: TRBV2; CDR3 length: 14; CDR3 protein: CASRLSLAVETQYF
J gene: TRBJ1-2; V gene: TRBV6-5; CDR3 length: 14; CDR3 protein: CASSSPGGIRGYTF
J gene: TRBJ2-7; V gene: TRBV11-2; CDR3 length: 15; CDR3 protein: CASSFNRDRAYEQYF
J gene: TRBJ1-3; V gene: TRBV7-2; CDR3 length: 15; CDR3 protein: CASSTRTGSGNTIYF